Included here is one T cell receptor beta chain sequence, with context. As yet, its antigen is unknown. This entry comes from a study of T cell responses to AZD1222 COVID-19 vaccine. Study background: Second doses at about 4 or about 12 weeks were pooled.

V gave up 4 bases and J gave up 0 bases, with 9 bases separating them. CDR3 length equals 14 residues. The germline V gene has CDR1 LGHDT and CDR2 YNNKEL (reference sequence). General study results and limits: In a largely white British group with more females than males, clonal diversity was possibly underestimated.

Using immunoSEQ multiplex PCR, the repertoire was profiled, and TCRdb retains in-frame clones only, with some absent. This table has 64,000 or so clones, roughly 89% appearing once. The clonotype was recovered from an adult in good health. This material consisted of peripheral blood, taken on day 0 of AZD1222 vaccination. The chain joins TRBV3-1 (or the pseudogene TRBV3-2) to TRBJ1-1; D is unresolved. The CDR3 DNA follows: TGTGCCAGCAGCCCCCGGGCCTTGAACACTGAAGCTTTCTTT. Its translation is CASSPRALNTEAFF.